This is a list of T cell receptor beta chains from one sample in a study of cytomegalovirus exposure and HLA in healthy donors. Profiling relied on immunoSEQ multiplex PCR, and the TCRdb table lists in-frame clones only, not all of them. The sample contains more than 100,000 clones, about two thirds of which appear only once. Sequencing was performed on PBMCs. These TCRs come from a woman in her thirties or forties in good health and CMV-seronegative. Each CDR3 is given with its conserved first and last residue. The D gene is left open where the match is weak.

J: TRBJ1-1
V: TRBV7-2
D: .
CDR3: CASSLNRNTEAFF

J: TRBJ2-3
V: TRBV7-2
D: TRBD2
CDR3: CASSLAGTSGGEPDTQYF

J: TRBJ1-5
V: TRBV6-1
D: TRBD1
CDR3: CASSETPTGSGNQPQHF

J: TRBJ2-3
V: TRBV4-2
D: TRBD1
CDR3: CASSQEQGRADTQYF

J: TRBJ2-5
V: TRBV5-1
D: .
CDR3: CASSLGQAQETQYF

J: TRBJ2-7
V: TRBV5-8
D: TRBD1
CDR3: CASSRLGQGIYEQYF

J: TRBJ1-1
V: TRBV4-3
D: .
CDR3: CASSQTLPDPEAFF

J: TRBJ2-3
V: TRBV2
D: .
CDR3: CASSMWGSGSTDTQYF

J: TRBJ2-1
V: TRBV7-3
D: TRBD2
CDR3: CASSLTAASGGRGNEQFF

J: TRBJ2-3
V: TRBV7-6
D: .
CDR3: CASSPTRLKKGDIVGTDTQYF

J: TRBJ1-2
V: TRBV11-2
D: .
CDR3: CASSLEAGIYGYTF

J: TRBJ2-7
V: TRBV9
D: .
CDR3: CASSVGAGELLYEQYF

J: TRBJ2-5
V: TRBV25-1
D: .
CDR3: CASSLPLGGGETQYF

J: TRBJ2-7
V: TRBV4-1
D: TRBD1
CDR3: CASSLYGTGPYEQYF

J: TRBJ1-2
V: TRBV30
D: .
CDR3: CAWSVRFGTYRNYGYTF

J: TRBJ2-1
V: TRBV11-2
D: TRBD2
CDR3: CASSRLAGAYNEQFF

J: TRBJ1-2
V: TRBV19
D: .
CDR3: CASNDAGRVIYGYTF

J: TRBJ2-2
V: TRBV19
D: TRBD1
CDR3: CASSLGQGARRDTGELFF

J: TRBJ2-3
V: TRBV5-1
D: TRBD2
CDR3: CASSFPSGGTDTQYF

J: TRBJ1-5
V: TRBV12-5
D: .
CDR3: CASGFKYRRRNQPQHF

J: TRBJ1-3
V: TRBV19
D: .
CDR3: CASSIQSQTGNTIYF

J: TRBJ1-1
V: TRBV19
D: .
CDR3: CASSTRSSSPEAFF

J: TRBJ1-1
V: TRBV27
D: .
CDR3: CASSFGVSNTEAFF

J: TRBJ1-3
V: TRBV5-1
D: .
CDR3: CASSLDRGNTIYF

J: TRBJ2-2
V: TRBV7-3
D: TRBD1
CDR3: CASSLGQGTSGELFF

J: TRBJ1-2
V: TRBV6-4
D: TRBD1
CDR3: CASSDGTGGVYGYTF

J: TRBJ2-2
V: TRBV4-1
D: TRBD1
CDR3: CASSQADDRDLGGELFF

J: TRBJ1-4
V: TRBV7-9
D: TRBD1
CDR3: CASSFQGAATNEKLFF

J: TRBJ1-1
V: TRBV6-5
D: TRBD1
CDR3: CASSYGSGTVGAFF

J: TRBJ2-7
V: TRBV7-9
D: TRBD2
CDR3: CASSPGGGRYEQYF

J: TRBJ2-7
V: TRBV28
D: .
CDR3: CASSSSSLDYEQYF

J: TRBJ2-1
V: TRBV10-3
D: .
CDR3: CATVSTAYNEQFF

J: .
V: TRBV5-1
D: TRBD2
CDR3: CASSLELAVQYEQYF

J: TRBJ2-2
V: TRBV6-5
D: .
CDR3: CAIEGSAGELFF

J: TRBJ1-5
V: TRBV6-5
D: .
CDR3: CASSYSGFQPQHF

J: TRBJ2-2
V: TRBV6-4
D: TRBD1
CDR3: CASSAPGTGGHGELFF